A few counts support the clone carrying this T cell receptor (beta chain). The V gene's germline CDR1 is MDHEN and CDR2 SYDVKM. After removal of 6 bases from V and 6 bases from J, the junction contained 10 bases not matched to a gene. The CDR3 loop spans 16 amino acids. The source of the sample is a study of T cell repertoires in cytomegalovirus infection. Each CDR3 protein gets one entry after TCRdb re-called the reads with MiXCR. Here the sample spans about 130,000 distinct CDR3 sequences, approximately 8.8% being singletons. The sample was PBMCs. This TCR came from a human donor in good health (CMV status not recorded). Some clones in this sample may be carry-over from other donors' samples. The V gene is TRBV28, the J gene TRBJ2-3; 12 bases align to TRBD2. Here the CDR3 reads CASRLAGGGVWDTQYF. Written as DNA, the CDR3 is TGTGCCAGCAGACTAGCGGGGGGCGGCGTCTGGGATACGCAGTATTTT.